A single sample is the source of the 26 T cell receptor beta chains below, sequenced in a study of cytotoxic CD8 clonotypes in ibrutinib-treated CLL. Repertoires were generated with immunoSEQ multiplex PCR, while TCRdb's copy carries only in-frame clones and drops some. Among a few hundred thousand clones listed, approximately 80% were seen once. The sample was PBMCs, taken before ibrutinib treatment. All receptors come from a human donor with chronic lymphocytic leukemia.

The V call is TRBV12-5, the J call TRBJ2-5, with 12 nucleotides matching TRBD1. J gave up 1 base and V 4 bases, and 1 base lay outside the gene matches. The CDR3 is 15 amino acids. Germline V CDR1 and CDR2: LGHNT, FRNRAP. The CDR3 loop reads CASGWGQGAQETQYF. The CDR3 bases are TGTGCTAGTGGTTGGGGACAGGGGGCCCAAGAGACCCAGTACTTC.

The chain links TRBV27 to TRBJ2-7; D not certain. Per the germline V gene, CDR1 is MNHEY and CDR2 is SMNVEV (reference sequence). Trimming cost V 11 bases and J 3 bases, with 8 bases left between them. This CDR3 spans 10 amino acids. The CDR3 is CAVGYYEQYF. CDR3 DNA: TGTGCCGTCGGGTACTACGAGCAGTACTTC.

The J gene is TRBJ1-5, the V gene TRBV27; D call uncertain. CDR1 and CDR2 (germline): MNHEY, SMNVEV (reference sequence). The V and J ends lost 1 base and 7 bases respectively, with 5 bases between them. This CDR3 comprises 12 residues. The CDR3, as DNA: TGTGCCAGCAGTTTATTTGGACAGCCCCAGCATTTT. Translation: CASSLFGQPQHF.

The chain joins TRBV2 to TRBJ2-5; perhaps TRBD1 as D (6 bases). CDR1 SNHLY and CDR2 FYNNEI come from the germline V gene. This CDR3 is 14 amino acids long. V lost 8 bases, J lost 5 bases, and 18 bases lay in between. The CDR3 DNA is TGTGCCAGCCCCTCCGTTCCGGACAGCGAGACCCAGTACTTC. Protein sequence: CASPSVPDSETQYF. Drawing the rest from reference TRBV2 and TRBJ2-5, the complete variable domain is EPEVTQTPSHQVTQMGQEVILRCVPISNHLYFYWYRQILGQKVEFLVSFYNNEISEKSEIFDDQFSVERPDGSNFTLKIRSTKLEDSAMYFCASPSVPDSETQYFGPGTRLLVL.

The chain links TRBV29-1 to TRBJ1-2; 7 bases fit TRBD1. CDR1 SQVTM and CDR2 ANQGSEA come from the germline V gene. V lost 3 bases, J lost 3 bases, and 4 bases stayed unmatched. The CDR3 runs to 13 residues. The CDR3 loop is CSVDGGTDYGYTF. The CDR3, as DNA: TGCAGCGTTGACGGCGGGACAGACTATGGCTACACCTTC.

This clone was picked up a small number of times. V usage is TRBV7-9 and J usage is TRBJ1-1, with no clear D. V was shortened by 1 base and J by 1 base, with 10 bases between the two germline ends. There are 15 residues in the CDR3. CDR1 is SEHNR, CDR2 FQNEAQ, per germline (reference sequence). DNA for the CDR3: TGTGCCAGCAGCTTAGTGGCCAGAGAGAACACTGAAGCTTTCTTT. Its translation: CASSLVARENTEAFF.

This clone was counted only a few times. The V call is TRBV10-3, the J call TRBJ2-3; a possible D gene is TRBD2 (5 bases). The CDR3 extends over 15 amino acids. The germline V gene encodes CDR1 ENHRY and CDR2 SYGVKD. With 0 bases removed from V and 5 bases from J, the gap between germline ends came to 12 bases. This chain's CDR3 is CAISESGVWLDTQYF. Written as DNA, the CDR3 is TGTGCCATCAGTGAGTCGGGAGTATGGTTAGATACGCAGTATTTT.

The chain has TRBV4-3 and TRBJ1-1; a weak D match, TRBD1 (5 bases). The V end was cut by 1 base, the J end by 6 bases, with 12 bases between. This CDR3 has 14 residues. In germline, CDR1 is LGHNA, CDR2 YSLEER. DNA of the CDR3: TGCGCCAGCAGCCAAGGCCGGCGGGGCGCTGAAGCTTTCTTT. This gives the protein CASSQGRRGAEAFF.

The chain has TRBV5-5 and TRBJ1-4, with 9 nucleotides matching TRBD1. This CDR3 is 15 amino acids long. V dropped 5 bases and J dropped 5; count of bases not matched to a gene: 7. Germline-derived CDR1 and CDR2 are SGHKS and YYEKEE (reference sequence). For the CDR3, the DNA is TGTGCCAGCAGATTGACCGGGACAGGGAATGAAAAACTGTTTTTT. Amino acid sequence: CASRLTGTGNEKLFF.

The chain employs TRBV29-1 and TRBJ2-1, with 11 bases identical to TRBD2. V lost 2 bases, J lost 4 bases, and 7 bases stayed unmatched. Per germline, CDR1 SQVTM and CDR2 ANQGSEA. The CDR3 length is 16 residues. DNA of the CDR3: TGCAGCGTTGAAAAGATGGGACTAGCGGCATACAATGAGCAGTTCTTC. Its translation is CSVEKMGLAAYNEQFF.

The chain carries TRBV11-2 and TRBJ1-2; a weak D match, TRBD1 (6 bases). The CDR3 covers 12 residues. Germline V gene lookup returns CDR1 SGHAT and CDR2 FQNNGV. V dropped 10 bases and J dropped 2 bases, with 11 bases sitting between them. The CDR3 loop reads CAKTGTNYGYTF. The CDR3 DNA sequence: TGTGCCAAAACAGGGACCAACTATGGCTACACCTTC.

The rearrangement joins TRBV4-1 to TRBJ1-1, with 12 nucleotides matching TRBD1. Germline loops: CDR1 MGHRA, CDR2 YSYEKL. The CDR3 is made up of 15 amino acids. J lost 6 bases, V lost 0 bases, and 2 bases had no gene match. This CDR3 reads CASSQDGTGGPEAFF. The CDR3 nucleotides read TGCGCCAGCAGCCAAGATGGGACAGGGGGCCCTGAAGCTTTCTTT.

The chain recombines TRBV4-3 with TRBJ2-3, with a tentative D call TRBD2 (5 bases). Trimming cost V 3 bases and J 5 bases, with 9 bases left between them. This CDR3 region has 13 residues. The V gene's germline CDR1 is LGHNA and CDR2 YSLEER. The CDR3: CASSHPGRDTQYF. In DNA form, the CDR3 reads TGCGCCAGCAGCCATCCTGGGAGAGATACGCAGTATTTT.

This clone appeared a single time. The chain joins TRBV30 to TRBJ2-6, with D perhaps TRBD1 or TRBD2 (5 bases each). V was pared by 2 bases and J by 2 bases, with 16 bases between. The CDR3 is 17 residues long. The germline V gene encodes CDR1 GTSNPN and CDR2 SVGIG (reference sequence). The DNA of the CDR3 is TGTGCCTGGAGTCCCCGATGGGGCGGGCCTGGGGCCAACGTCCTGACTTTC. It encodes CAWSPRWGGPGANVLTF.

J is TRBJ1-1 and V is TRBV6-6, with 9 positions matching TRBD1. The germline gives CDR1 MNHNY, CDR2 SVGAGI (reference sequence). V trimming: 6 bases; J trimming: 2 bases; junction bases outside the gene matches: 10. The CDR3 has 16 amino acids. CDR3 protein: CASSPPTGGLNTEAFF. The DNA for the CDR3 is TGTGCCAGCAGCCCCCCGACAGGGGGACTTAACACTGAAGCTTTCTTT.

The rearrangement uses TRBV15 and TRBJ2-2; D possibly corresponds to TRBD1 (6 bases). The CDR3 spans 15 residues. The germline V gene encodes CDR1 LNHNV and CDR2 YYDKDF (reference sequence). V lost 1 base, J lost 3 bases, and 9 bases lay in between. The CDR3 nucleotides are TGTGCCACCAGCAGAGGACCAGGGGACACCGGGGAGCTGTTTTTT. This codes for CATSRGPGDTGELFF.

This chain connects TRBV19 to TRBJ1-3; no definite D call. CDR3 size: 16 residues. V was cut by 6 bases and J by 0 bases, with 15 bases left in between. The germline V gene has CDR1 LNHDA and CDR2 SQIVND (reference sequence). The CDR3 protein is CASSTEDGDSGNTIYF. For the CDR3, the DNA is TGTGCCAGTAGCACCGAAGACGGAGACTCTGGAAACACCATATATTTT.

The V and J genes are TRBV10-1 and TRBJ1-2; no firm D call. CDR3 length: 11 residues. In germline, CDR1 is WNHNN, CDR2 SYGVQD (reference sequence). Trimming pared 8 bases from V and 2 bases from J, leaving 6 bases between. Here the CDR3 reads CASLLNYGYTF. For the CDR3, the DNA is TGCGCCAGCTTATTAAACTATGGCTACACCTTC.

With regard to this clone: At one end the junction does not follow the germline gene, possibly because of a read error. The chain carries TRBV15 and TRBJ1-3; possible D gene TRBD1, 5 bases. The CDR3 is 14 residues long. Germline V gene sequence: CDR1 LNHNV, CDR2 YYDKDF (reference sequence). CDR3 residues: CATSSQGSGNTTYF. The CDR3 DNA follows: TGTGCCACCAGCAGTCAGGGCTCTGGAAACACCACATATTTT. Full variable domain (remainder filled in from reference TRBV15 and TRBJ1-3): DAMVIQNPRYQVTQFGKPVTLSCSQTLNHNVMYWYQQKSSQAPKLLFHYYDKDFNNEADTPDNFQSRRPNTSFCFLDIRSPGLGDTAMYLCATSSQGSGNTTYFGEGSWLTVV.

This clone was seen only once. The chain carries TRBV23-1 and TRBJ2-5, with 7 nucleotides matching TRBD1. TRBV23-1 is noted as an ORF with a role that remains uncertain. The CDR3 has 13 amino acids. Trimming removed 7 bases from V and 0 bases from J; junction bases left unmatched: 2. The CDR3, as DNA: TGCGCCAGCACGGGACAGCACCAAGAGACCCAGTACTTC. Its protein product is CASTGQHQETQYF.

This clone appeared a few times. This rearrangement joins TRBV19 to TRBJ2-7; possible D gene TRBD1, 5 bases. The V end was cut by 6 bases, the J end by 5 bases, with 11 bases between. Germline values: CDR1 LNHDA, CDR2 SQIVND (reference sequence). This CDR3 contains 12 residues. Here the CDR3 reads CASRTVGDEQYF. The DNA of the CDR3 is TGTGCCAGTAGGACAGTTGGAGACGAGCAGTACTTC.

CDR3 residues: CASSLVGYGYTF. In DNA form, the CDR3 reads TGTGCCAGCAGTTTGGTAGGGTATGGCTACACCTTC. V usage is TRBV28 and J usage is TRBJ1-2, with D unclear. This CDR3 spans 12 amino acids. Per the germline V gene, CDR1 is MDHEN and CDR2 is SYDVKM. Trimming removed 3 bases at V and 5 bases at J, with 7 bases between.

The chain uses TRBV9 and TRBJ2-3; TRBD2 aligns across 13 bases. Germline CDR1 is SGDLS and CDR2 is YYNGEE. Trimming cost V 4 bases and J 2 bases; bases outside gene matches: 7. This CDR3 is built from 17 residues. CDR3 bases: TGTGCCAGCAGCTCTGGGACTAGCGGGACCCTCACAGATACGCAGTATTTT. Encoded protein: CASSSGTSGTLTDTQYF.

V usage is TRBV9 and J usage is TRBJ1-2, with D maybe TRBD1 (5 bases). CDR1 is SGDLS, CDR2 YYNGEE, per germline. The germline V and J ends were trimmed by 6 bases and 8 bases, with 11 bases remaining between them. The CDR3 is 11 residues long. Written as DNA, the CDR3 is TGTGCCAGCAAAGGCCAGGGAGGCTACACCTTC. Amino acids: CASKGQGGYTF.

The CDR3 loop reads CASSLFFSGRLEAFF. In DNA, the CDR3 is TGTGCCAGCAGCTTGTTTTTTAGCGGCAGACTAGAAGCTTTCTTT. The chain combines TRBV5-6 with TRBJ1-1; D unresolved. The CDR3 spans 15 residues. Germline CDR1 SGHDT, CDR2 YYEEEE. V dropped 1 base and J dropped 8 bases, with 18 bases sitting between them.

The J gene is TRBJ2-5, the V gene TRBV28; D possibly corresponds to TRBD1 (6 bases). There are 13 residues in the CDR3. Trimming left V 6 bases short and J 5 bases short, with 13 bases between. Germline CDR1 is MDHEN and CDR2 is SYDVKM. The chain's CDR3 is CASRYQGSETQYF. DNA of the CDR3: TGTGCCAGCAGATACCAGGGGTCGGAGACCCAGTACTTC.